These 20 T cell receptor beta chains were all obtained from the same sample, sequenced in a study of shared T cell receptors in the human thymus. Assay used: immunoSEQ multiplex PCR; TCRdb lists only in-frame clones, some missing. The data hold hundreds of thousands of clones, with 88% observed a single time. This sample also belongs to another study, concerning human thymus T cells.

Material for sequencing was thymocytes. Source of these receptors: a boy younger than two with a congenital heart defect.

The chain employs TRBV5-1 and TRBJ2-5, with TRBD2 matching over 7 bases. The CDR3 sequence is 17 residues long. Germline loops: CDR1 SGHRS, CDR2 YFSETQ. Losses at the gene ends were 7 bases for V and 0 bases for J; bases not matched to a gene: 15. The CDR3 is CASGAPGLAGDQETQYF. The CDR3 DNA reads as TGCGCCAGCGGCGCCCCTGGTTTGGCGGGAGACCAAGAGACCCAGTACTTC.

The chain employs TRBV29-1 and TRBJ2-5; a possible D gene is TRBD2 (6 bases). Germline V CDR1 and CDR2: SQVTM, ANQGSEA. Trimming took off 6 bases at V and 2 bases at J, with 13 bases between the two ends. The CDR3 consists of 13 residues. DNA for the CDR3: TGCAGCGTCGCCGGAGGGTGGCAAGAGACCCAGTACTTC. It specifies CSVAGGWQETQYF. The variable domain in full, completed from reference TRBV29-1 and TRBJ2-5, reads SAVISQKPSRDICQRGTSLTIQCQVDSQVTMMFWYRQQPGQSLTLIATANQGSEATYESGFVIDKFPISRPNLTFSTLTVSNMSPEDSSIYLCSVAGGWQETQYFGPGTRLLVL.

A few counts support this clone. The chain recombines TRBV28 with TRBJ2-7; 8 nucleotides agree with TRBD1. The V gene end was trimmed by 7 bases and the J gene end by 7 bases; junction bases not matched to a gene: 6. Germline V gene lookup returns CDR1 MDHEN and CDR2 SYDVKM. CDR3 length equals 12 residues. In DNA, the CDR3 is TGTGCCAGCACTGGTCAGGGGGCTGAGCAGTACTTC. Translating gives CASTGQGAEQYF.

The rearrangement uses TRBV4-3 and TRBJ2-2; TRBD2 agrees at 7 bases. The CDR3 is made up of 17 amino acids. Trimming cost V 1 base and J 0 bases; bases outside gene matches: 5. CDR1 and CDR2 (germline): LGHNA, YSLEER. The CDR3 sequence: CASSQVPAGTNTGELFF. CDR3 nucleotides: TGCGCCAGCAGCCAAGTCCCAGCGGGGACGAACACCGGGGAGCTGTTTTTT.

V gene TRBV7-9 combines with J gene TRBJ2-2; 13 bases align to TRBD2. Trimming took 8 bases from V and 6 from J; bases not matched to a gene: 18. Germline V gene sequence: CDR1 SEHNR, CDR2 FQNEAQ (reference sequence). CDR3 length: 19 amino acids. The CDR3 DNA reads TGTGCCAGCGGCAAGGGAGATACTAGCGGGAGGGCGGTCCCCGGGGAGCTGTTTTTT. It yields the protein CASGKGDTSGRAVPGELFF.

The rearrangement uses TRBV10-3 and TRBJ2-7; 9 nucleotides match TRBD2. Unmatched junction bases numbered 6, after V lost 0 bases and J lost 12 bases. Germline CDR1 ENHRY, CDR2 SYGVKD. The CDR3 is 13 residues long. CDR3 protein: CAISESNLRGGYF. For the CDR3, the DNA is TGTGCCATCAGTGAGTCGAATTTGCGGGGGGGGTACTTC.

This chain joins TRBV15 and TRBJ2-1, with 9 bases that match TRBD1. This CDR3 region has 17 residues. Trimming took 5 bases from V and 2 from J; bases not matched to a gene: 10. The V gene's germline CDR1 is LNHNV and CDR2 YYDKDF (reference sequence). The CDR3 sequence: CATSALPGTGPYNEQFF. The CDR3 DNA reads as TGTGCCACCAGCGCCCTCCCCGGGACAGGGCCCTACAATGAGCAGTTCTTC.

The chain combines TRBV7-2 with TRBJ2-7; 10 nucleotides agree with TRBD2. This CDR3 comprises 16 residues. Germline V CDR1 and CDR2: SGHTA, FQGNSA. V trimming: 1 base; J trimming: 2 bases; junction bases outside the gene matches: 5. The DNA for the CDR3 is TGTGCCAGCAGCTTAGAGCTAGCGGGGGTTACCTACGAGCAGTACTTC. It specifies CASSLELAGVTYEQYF.

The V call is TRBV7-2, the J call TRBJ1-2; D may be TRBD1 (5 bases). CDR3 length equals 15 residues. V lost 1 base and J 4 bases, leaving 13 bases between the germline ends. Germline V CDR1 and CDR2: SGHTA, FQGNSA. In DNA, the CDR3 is TGTGCCAGCAGCTTAGACGGGAGCGGGGGCTATGGCTACACCTTC. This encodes CASSLDGSGGYGYTF. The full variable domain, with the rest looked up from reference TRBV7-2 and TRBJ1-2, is GAGVSQSPSNKVTEKGKDVELRCDPISGHTALYWYRQSLGQGLEFLIYFQGNSAPDKSGLPSDRFSAERTGGSVSTLTIQRTQQEDSAVYLCASSLDGSGGYGYTFGSGTRLTVV.

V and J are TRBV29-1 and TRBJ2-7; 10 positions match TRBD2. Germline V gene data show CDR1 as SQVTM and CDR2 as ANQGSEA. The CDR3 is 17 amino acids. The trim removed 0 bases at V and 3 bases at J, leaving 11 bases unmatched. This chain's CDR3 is CSVEERWRTSGVYEQYF. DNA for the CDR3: TGCAGCGTTGAAGAGCGTTGGAGGACTAGCGGTGTCTACGAGCAGTACTTC.

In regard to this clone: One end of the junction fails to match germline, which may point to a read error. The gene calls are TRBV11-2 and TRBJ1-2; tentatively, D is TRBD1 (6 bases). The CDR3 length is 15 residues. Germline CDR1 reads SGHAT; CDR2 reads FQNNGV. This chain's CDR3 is CASSPPYRAQYDYTF. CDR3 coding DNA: TGTGCCAGCAGCCCCCCGTACAGGGCCCAGTATGACTACACCTTC. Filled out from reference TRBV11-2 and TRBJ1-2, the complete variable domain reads EAGVAQSPRYKIIEKRQSVAFWCNPISGHATLYWYQQILGQGPKLLIQFQNNGVVDDSQLPKDRFSAERLKGVDSTLKIQPAKLEDSAVYLCASSPPYRAQYDYTFGSGTRLTVV.

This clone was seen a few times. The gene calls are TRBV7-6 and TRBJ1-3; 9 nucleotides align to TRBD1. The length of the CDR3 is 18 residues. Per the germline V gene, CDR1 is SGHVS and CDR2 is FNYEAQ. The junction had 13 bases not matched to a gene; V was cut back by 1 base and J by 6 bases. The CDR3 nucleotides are TGTGCCAGCAGCTTAGGCCCAACCGTTAGGACAGGGGAAAACACCATATATTTT. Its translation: CASSLGPTVRTGENTIYF.

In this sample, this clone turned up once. The CDR3 protein is CASSPGPTGEAFF. As DNA, the CDR3 is TGTGCCAGCAGCCCCGGACCGACAGGTGAAGCTTTCTTT. The V gene is TRBV7-2, the J gene TRBJ1-1; TRBD1 might be the D (6 bases). Germline V gene data show CDR1 as SGHTA and CDR2 as FQGNSA. Trimming pared 5 bases from V and 7 bases from J, leaving 14 bases between. This CDR3 spans 13 amino acids.

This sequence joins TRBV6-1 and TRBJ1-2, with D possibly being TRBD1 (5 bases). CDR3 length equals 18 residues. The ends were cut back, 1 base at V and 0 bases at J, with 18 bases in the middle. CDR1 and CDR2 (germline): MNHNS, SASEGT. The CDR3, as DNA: TGTGCCAGCAGTGAAGAGGCATTTGGCAGGGCGGCTAACTATGGCTACACCTTC. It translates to CASSEEAFGRAANYGYTF.

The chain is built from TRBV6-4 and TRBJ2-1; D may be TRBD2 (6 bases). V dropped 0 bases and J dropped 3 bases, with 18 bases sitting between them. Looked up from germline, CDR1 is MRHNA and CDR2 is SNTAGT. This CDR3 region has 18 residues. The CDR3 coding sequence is TGTGCCAGCAGTGACTCGAGTAGCGGAGCCACTGACTACAATGAGCAGTTCTTC. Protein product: CASSDSSSGATDYNEQFF.

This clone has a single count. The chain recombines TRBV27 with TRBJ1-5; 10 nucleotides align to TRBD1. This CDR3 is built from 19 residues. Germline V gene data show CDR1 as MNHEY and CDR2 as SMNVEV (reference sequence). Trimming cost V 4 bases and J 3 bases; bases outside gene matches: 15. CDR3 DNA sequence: TGTGCCAGCAGTTCGAGCCAGAACCGGGACAGGGGTTACAATCAGCCCCAGCATTTT. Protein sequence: CASSSSQNRDRGYNQPQHF.

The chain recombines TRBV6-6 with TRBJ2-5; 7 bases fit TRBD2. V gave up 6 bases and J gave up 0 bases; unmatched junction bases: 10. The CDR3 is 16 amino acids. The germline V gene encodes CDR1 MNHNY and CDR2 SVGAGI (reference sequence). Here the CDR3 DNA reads TGTGCCAGCAGCTCCCGGAGTAGCGGGTACCAAGAGACCCAGTACTTC. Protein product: CASSSRSSGYQETQYF.

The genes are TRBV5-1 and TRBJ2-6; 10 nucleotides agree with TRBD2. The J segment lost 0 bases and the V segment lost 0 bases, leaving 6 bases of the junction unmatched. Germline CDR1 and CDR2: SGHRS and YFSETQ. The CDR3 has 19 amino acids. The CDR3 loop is CASSLAGLAGASGANVLTF. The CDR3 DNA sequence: TGCGCCAGCAGCTTGGCCGGGCTAGCGGGAGCCTCTGGGGCCAACGTCCTGACTTTC.

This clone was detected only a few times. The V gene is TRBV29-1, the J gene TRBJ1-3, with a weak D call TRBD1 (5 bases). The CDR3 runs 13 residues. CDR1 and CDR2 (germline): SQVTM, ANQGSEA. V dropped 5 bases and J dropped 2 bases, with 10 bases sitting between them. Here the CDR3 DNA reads TGCAGCGTTCGGCAGGGAACTGGAAACACCATATATTTT. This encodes CSVRQGTGNTIYF.

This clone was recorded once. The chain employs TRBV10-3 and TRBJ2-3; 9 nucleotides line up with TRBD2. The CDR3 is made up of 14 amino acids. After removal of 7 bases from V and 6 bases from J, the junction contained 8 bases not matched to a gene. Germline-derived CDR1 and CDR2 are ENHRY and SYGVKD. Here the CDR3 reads CAINRSGRRDTQYF. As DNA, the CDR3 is TGTGCCATCAATCGTAGCGGGAGAAGGGATACGCAGTATTTT.